This T cell receptor (beta chain) is drawn from a study of blood T cell repertoires in COVID-19 (dated by TCRdb to 2019 to 2021). As for the study more broadly: Samples from collaborators originated in the United States, Italy and Spain and spanned both the acute and convalescent phases of COVID-19. The prospective study material was composed of cDNA or gDNA derived from T cells, B-cell-depleted T cells, or PBMCs. The dataset comprised deeply sampled blood TCRbeta repertoires from subjects exposed to, actively infected with, or recovered from COVID-19. The repertoires were released in a freely available public database intended as a resource for research on the immune response to SARS-CoV-2. Samples came from the ongoing ImmuneRACE study (first 160 participants) plus 1,254 subjects from 6 global collaborators. A de-identified subject ID, COVID-19 status, age in years and sex were almost always included in the sample metadata. HLA class I and class II types, where available, came from metadata supplied by the sample provider rather than from assay-based typing.

Results and caveats for the whole study, not just this receptor: Clinical and demographic metadata were provided uncurated, with the amount varying by source and participant.

On this clone itself: Its recognized antigen is unknown. There are no base qualities to consult, and no much larger clone falls within one base.

The collaborating institutions used their own protocols to collect whole blood in K2EDTA tubes. For TCRbeta analysis, collaborators shipped samples in one of three forms: frozen whole blood, isolated PBMCs, or DNA extracted from either of those sample types. TCRbeta CDR3 regions were amplified from genomic DNA by means of the immunoSEQ Assay, a bias-controlled multiplex PCR. The study's processing was this. Within the assay, amplification of reference gene primers was used to estimate how many nucleated cells each sample contained. Sequence reads were collapsed and filtered to measure the absolute abundance of every unique TCRbeta CDR3 rearrangement. For each sample, productive Simpson clonality was calculated by taking the square root of Simpson's diversity index across productive rearrangements. Drawn from immuneACCESS, this table holds only the in-frame rearrangements with V and J called that TCRdb kept. Clones are partly lost; checked studies trace under half to an unresolved V gene and leave the rest unexplained. V and J calls and clone size are as listed in that table; D and trimming were resolved from the DNA. This sample holds a few hundred thousand clones; about 86% were observed only once. In total, the top ten clones hold under 2.5% of the sample.

The germline V gene supplies CDR1 SQVTM and CDR2 ANQGSEA. V has 2 bases trimmed and J has 5 bases trimmed; junction bases matching no gene number 9. The CDR3 runs 15 residues from the cysteine to the phenylalanine. Here the CDR3 DNA is all that survives: 45 bases in frame from base 1. The V and J genes are TRBV29-1 and TRBJ1-2; TRBD1 lines up with 9 middle nucleotides. The sequence was obtained from a man younger than 45 with active or convalescent COVID-19. The material sequenced was peripheral blood. The CDR3 reads CSVESPWDRAYGYTF. The base sequence is TGCAGCGTTGAAAGCCCGTGGGACAGGGCGTATGGCTACACCTTC. The full variable domain, completed from the reference TRBV29-1 and TRBJ1-2 proteins outside the CDR3, reads SAVISQKPSRDICQRGTSLTIQCQVDSQVTMMFWYRQQPGQSLTLIATANQGSEATYESGFVIDKFPISRPNLTFSTLTVSNMSPEDSSIYLCSVESPWDRAYGYTFGSGTRLTVV.